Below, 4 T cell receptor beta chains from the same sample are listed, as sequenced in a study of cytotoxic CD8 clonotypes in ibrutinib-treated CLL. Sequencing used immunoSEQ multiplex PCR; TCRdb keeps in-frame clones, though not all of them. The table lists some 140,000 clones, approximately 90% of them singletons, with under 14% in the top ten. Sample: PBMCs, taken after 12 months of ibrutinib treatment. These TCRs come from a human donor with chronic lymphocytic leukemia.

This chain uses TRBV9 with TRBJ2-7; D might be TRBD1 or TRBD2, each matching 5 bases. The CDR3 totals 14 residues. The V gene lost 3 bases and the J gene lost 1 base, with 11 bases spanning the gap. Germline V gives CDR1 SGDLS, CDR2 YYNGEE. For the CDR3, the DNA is TGTGCCAGCAGCGCCGGGGACGTGTCCTACGAGCAGTACTTC. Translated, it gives CASSAGDVSYEQYF.

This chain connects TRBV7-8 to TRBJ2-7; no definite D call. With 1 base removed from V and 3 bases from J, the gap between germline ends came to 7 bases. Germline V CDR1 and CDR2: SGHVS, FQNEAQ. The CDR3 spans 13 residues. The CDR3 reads CASSLVPGYEQYF. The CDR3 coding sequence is TGTGCCAGCAGCTTAGTTCCGGGCTACGAGCAGTACTTC.

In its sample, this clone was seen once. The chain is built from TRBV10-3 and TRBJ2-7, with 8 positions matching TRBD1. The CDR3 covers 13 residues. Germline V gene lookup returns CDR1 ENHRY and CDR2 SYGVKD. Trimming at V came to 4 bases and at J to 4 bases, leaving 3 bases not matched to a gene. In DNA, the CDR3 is TGTGCCATCAGTGGGAGACAGGGGTACGAGCAGTACTTC. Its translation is CAISGRQGYEQYF.

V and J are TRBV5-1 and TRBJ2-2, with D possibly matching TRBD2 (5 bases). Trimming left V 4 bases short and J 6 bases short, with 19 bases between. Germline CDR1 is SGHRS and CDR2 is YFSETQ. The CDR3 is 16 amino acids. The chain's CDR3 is CASSITGPGAAGELFF. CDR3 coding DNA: TGCGCCAGCAGCATTACTGGGCCCGGAGCGGCCGGGGAGCTGTTTTTT.